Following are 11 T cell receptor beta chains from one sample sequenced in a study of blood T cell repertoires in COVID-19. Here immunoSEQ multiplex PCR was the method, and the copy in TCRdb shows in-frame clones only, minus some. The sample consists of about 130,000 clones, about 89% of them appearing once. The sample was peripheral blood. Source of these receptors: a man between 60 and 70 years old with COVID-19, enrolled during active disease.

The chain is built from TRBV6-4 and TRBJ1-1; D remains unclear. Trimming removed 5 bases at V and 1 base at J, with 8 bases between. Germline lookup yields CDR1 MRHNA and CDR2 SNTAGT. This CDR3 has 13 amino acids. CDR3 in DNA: TGTGCCAGCAGTAGGAGCACGAACACTGAAGCTTTCTTT. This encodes CASSRSTNTEAFF.

CDR3 DNA sequence: TGTGCCAGCAGCCAGGGGACAGGGGGTTCAGCTGGAAACACCATATATTTT. Its translation: CASSQGTGGSAGNTIYF. V usage is TRBV7-6 and J usage is TRBJ1-3; the match to TRBD1 covers 11 bases. Germline CDR1 is SGHVS and CDR2 is FNYEAQ. The CDR3 runs 17 residues. V lost 5 bases and J lost 2; bases outside the gene matches: 8.

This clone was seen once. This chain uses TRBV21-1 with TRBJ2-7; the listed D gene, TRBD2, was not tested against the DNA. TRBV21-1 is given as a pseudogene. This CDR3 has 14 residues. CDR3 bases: TGTGCCAGCAGCAAAAGTCCACTTCCCTACGAGCAGTACTTC. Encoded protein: CASSKSPLPYEQYF.

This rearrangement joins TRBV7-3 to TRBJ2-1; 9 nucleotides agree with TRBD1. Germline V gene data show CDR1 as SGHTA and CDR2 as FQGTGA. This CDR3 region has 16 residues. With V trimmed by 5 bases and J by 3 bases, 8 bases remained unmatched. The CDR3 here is CASSPQGAGVYNEQFF. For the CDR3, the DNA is TGTGCCAGCAGCCCACAGGGGGCAGGGGTCTACAATGAGCAGTTCTTC.

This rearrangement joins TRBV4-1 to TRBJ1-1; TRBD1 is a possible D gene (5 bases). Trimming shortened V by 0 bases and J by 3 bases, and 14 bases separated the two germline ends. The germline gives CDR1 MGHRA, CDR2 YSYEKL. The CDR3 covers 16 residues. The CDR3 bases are TGCGCCAGCAGCCAAGATCCCGGGGGATCGGACACTGAAGCTTTCTTT. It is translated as CASSQDPGGSDTEAFF.

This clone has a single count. The CDR3 bases are TGTGCCTGTTCTCCCTTGGCCTCCTACGAGCAGTACTTC. Translation: CACSPLASYEQYF. The V gene is TRBV30, the J gene TRBJ2-7; the D is unclear. Germline V gives CDR1 GTSNPN, CDR2 SVGIG (reference sequence). Trimming took off 6 bases at V and 0 bases at J, with 12 bases between the two ends. This CDR3 region has 13 residues.

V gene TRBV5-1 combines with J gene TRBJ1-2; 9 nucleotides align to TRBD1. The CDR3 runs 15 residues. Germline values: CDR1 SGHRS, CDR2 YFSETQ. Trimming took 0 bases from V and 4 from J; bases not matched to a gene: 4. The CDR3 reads CASSLGGQGGYGYTF. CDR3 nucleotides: TGCGCCAGCAGCTTGGGGGGACAGGGTGGCTATGGCTACACCTTC.

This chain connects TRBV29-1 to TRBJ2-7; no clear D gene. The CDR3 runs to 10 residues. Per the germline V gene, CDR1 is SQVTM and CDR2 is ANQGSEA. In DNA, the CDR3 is TGCAAACTGCCATCGGGCGAGCAGTACTTC. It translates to CKLPSGEQYF.

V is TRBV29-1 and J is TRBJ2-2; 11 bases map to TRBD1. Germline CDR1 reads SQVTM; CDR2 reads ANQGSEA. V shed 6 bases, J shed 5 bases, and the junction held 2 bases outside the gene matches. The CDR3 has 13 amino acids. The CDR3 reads CSVDRGRTGELFF. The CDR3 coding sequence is TGCAGCGTGGACAGGGGGCGAACCGGGGAGCTGTTTTTT.

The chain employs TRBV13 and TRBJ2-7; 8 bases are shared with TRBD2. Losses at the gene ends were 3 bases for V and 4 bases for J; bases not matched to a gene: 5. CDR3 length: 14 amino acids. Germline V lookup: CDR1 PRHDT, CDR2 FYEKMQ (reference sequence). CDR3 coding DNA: TGTGCCAGCAGCTTGGGCGGGGGGATTTACGAGCAGTACTTC. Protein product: CASSLGGGIYEQYF.

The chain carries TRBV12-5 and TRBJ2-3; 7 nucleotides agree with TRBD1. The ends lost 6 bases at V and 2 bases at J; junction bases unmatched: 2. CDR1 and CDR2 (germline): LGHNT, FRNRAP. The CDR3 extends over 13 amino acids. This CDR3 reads CASGDRYTDTQYF. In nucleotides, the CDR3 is TGTGCTAGTGGGGACAGGTACACAGATACGCAGTATTTT.